These 22 T cell receptor beta chains share one sample of origin, sequenced in a study of T cells in localized non-small cell lung cancer. Method: immunoSEQ multiplex PCR; TCRdb's copy keeps in-frame clones and lacks some. The data show some 30,000 clones, 80% to 95% seen once. The sequencing used peripheral blood mononuclear cells, collected before any cancer treatment. Source of these receptors: a female donor older than 55 with stage II lung adenocarcinoma.

The chain has TRBV5-1 and TRBJ2-7, with 11 nucleotides matching TRBD1. V was clipped by 3 bases and J by 7 bases; unmatched bases: 6. CDR3 length: 14 residues. Germline values: CDR1 SGHRS, CDR2 YFSETQ. CDR3 DNA sequence: TGCGCCAGCAGCTGGGGGACAGGGGGATATGAGCAGTACTTC. Amino acids: CASSWGTGGYEQYF.

The chain recombines TRBV30 with TRBJ1-5, with TRBD1 matching 9 bases. V shed 2 bases and J 2 bases; nucleotides not matched to a gene: 10. CDR1 and CDR2 from the germline V gene are GTSNPN and SVGIG (reference sequence). The CDR3 totals 17 residues. CDR3 DNA: TGTGCCTGGAGTCCCGGGACAGGGTACAGGGGCAATCAGCCCCAGCATTTT. Encoded protein: CAWSPGTGYRGNQPQHF.

The V and J genes are TRBV6-1 and TRBJ1-3; perhaps TRBD1 as D (5 bases). V was cut by 2 bases and J by 4 bases, with 12 bases left in between. Germline values: CDR1 MNHNS, CDR2 SASEGT. This CDR3 has 15 amino acids. The CDR3 DNA is TGTGCCAGCAGTGAATGGGGGGAAGACGGAAACACCATATATTTT. It encodes CASSEWGEDGNTIYF.

The V call is TRBV6-6, the J call TRBJ2-7; the D is unclear. The CDR3 totals 14 residues. Germline CDR1 MNHNY, CDR2 SVGAGI (reference sequence). Trimming shortened V by 0 bases and J by 1 base, and 7 bases separated the two germline ends. The CDR3 sequence is CASSYSMDSYEQYF. The CDR3 DNA reads TGTGCCAGCAGTTACTCGATGGATTCCTACGAGCAGTACTTC.

V gene TRBV7-2 combines with J gene TRBJ1-4; D not resolved. The length of the CDR3 is 14 residues. V was shortened by 4 bases and J by 6 bases, with 12 bases between the two germline ends. Per germline, CDR1 SGHTA and CDR2 FQGNSA. The CDR3 loop is CASSSKGDHEKLFF. The CDR3 region has the DNA TGTGCCAGCAGCTCAAAGGGAGATCATGAAAAACTGTTTTTT.

The chain combines TRBV2 with TRBJ1-2; possible D gene TRBD1, 6 bases. Germline V gives CDR1 SNHLY, CDR2 FYNNEI. V was shortened by 6 bases and J by 6 bases, with 17 bases between the two germline ends. This CDR3 has 14 residues. CDR3: CASSEQGLQNGYTF. In nucleotides, the CDR3 is TGTGCCAGCAGCGAACAGGGTTTACAGAATGGCTACACCTTC.

J is TRBJ2-1 and V is TRBV4-1; no clear D. Trimming stripped 4 bases from V and 9 bases from J, with 13 bases between. The germline gives CDR1 MGHRA, CDR2 YSYEKL. The CDR3 has 13 amino acids. CDR3 region: CASSPADWIEQFF. The CDR3 DNA sequence: TGCGCCAGCAGCCCAGCCGACTGGATTGAGCAGTTCTTC.

V is TRBV5-1 and J is TRBJ2-1, with D perhaps matching TRBD1 (5 bases). Germline CDR1 SGHRS, CDR2 YFSETQ. This CDR3 comprises 16 residues. Trimming removed 3 bases from V and 7 bases from J, with 20 bases in between. The DNA for the CDR3 is TGCGCCAGCAGCTCGGGCGGTGGTGCACAGGTTAATGAGCAGTTCTTC. Translation gives CASSSGGGAQVNEQFF.

This chain uses TRBV7-6 with TRBJ1-5; 10 bases map to TRBD1. The CDR3 spans 18 residues. Trimming cost V 2 bases and J 1 base; bases outside gene matches: 8. Germline CDR1 SGHVS, CDR2 FNYEAQ. The chain's CDR3 is CASSLNPRTGGSNQPQHF. Written as DNA, the CDR3 is TGTGCCAGCAGCTTAAATCCCCGGACAGGGGGAAGCAATCAGCCCCAGCATTTT.

This chain uses TRBV18 with TRBJ2-5, with D perhaps matching TRBD1 (5 bases). This CDR3 has 16 residues. The germline V gene encodes CDR1 KGHSH and CDR2 LQKENI. Trimming took off 0 bases at V and 2 bases at J, with 13 bases between the two ends. The chain's CDR3 is CASSPPSTGPQETQYF. CDR3 sequence (DNA): TGTGCCAGCTCACCACCGTCCACAGGCCCACAAGAGACCCAGTACTTC.

This chain links TRBV18 with TRBJ1-1; no clear D. Between the trimmed V and J ends, which lost 4 bases and 3 bases, there was a span of 12 bases. The CDR3 covers 14 residues. The germline CDR1 and CDR2 sequences are KGHSH and LQKENI. In nucleotides, the CDR3 is TGTGCCAGCTCACTCAAGTCGAGGGACACTGAAGCTTTCTTT. Amino acid sequence: CASSLKSRDTEAFF.

The genes are TRBV6-6 and TRBJ2-2; D not certain. The CDR3 is 12 amino acids. The V gene's germline CDR1 is MNHNY and CDR2 SVGAGI (reference sequence). V lost 5 bases, J lost 7 bases, and 8 bases lay in between. The CDR3 here is CASSQSFGELFF. CDR3 sequence (DNA): TGTGCCAGCAGTCAGTCTTTCGGGGAGCTGTTTTTT.

The gene calls are TRBV28 and TRBJ1-4; D uncertain. The CDR3 totals 15 residues. V dropped 6 bases and J dropped 3 bases, with 14 bases sitting between them. Germline V gene sequence: CDR1 MDHEN, CDR2 SYDVKM. The CDR3 region is CASSSSVLPNEKLFF. Here the CDR3 DNA reads TGTGCCAGCAGCTCCTCAGTACTACCTAATGAAAAACTGTTTTTT. Combining the CDR3 with reference TRBV28 and TRBJ1-4 gives the whole variable domain DVKVTQSSRYLVKRTGEKVFLECVQDMDHENMFWYRQDPGLGLRLIYFSYDVKMKEKGDIPEGYSVSREKKERFSLILESASTNQTSMYLCASSSSVLPNEKLFFGSGTQLSVL.

The rearrangement uses TRBV7-2 and TRBJ2-5, with TRBD2 matching 7 bases. Germline V gene data show CDR1 as SGHTA and CDR2 as FQGNSA. This CDR3 has 17 amino acids. After removal of 6 bases from V and 4 bases from J, the junction contained 17 bases not matched to a gene. In nucleotides, the CDR3 is TGTGCCAGCAGACTCTGGGGCGGGGCGGGGGTAGCAGAGACCCAGTACTTC. This sequence encodes CASRLWGGAGVAETQYF.

The V gene is TRBV18, the J gene TRBJ1-1; TRBD1 aligns across 10 bases. CDR1 is KGHSH, CDR2 LQKENI, per germline. Unmatched junction bases numbered 8, after V lost 6 bases and J lost 1 base. This CDR3 has 16 residues. Here the CDR3 DNA reads TGTGCCAGCTCGCCCGGGACAGGGGATGGGAACACTGAAGCTTTCTTT. Its protein product is CASSPGTGDGNTEAFF. The full variable domain, in which reference TRBV18 and TRBJ1-1 provide the parts outside the CDR3, is NAGVMQNPRHLVRRRGQEARLRCSPMKGHSHVYWYRQLPEEGLKFMVYLQKENIIDESGMPKERFSAEFPKEGPSILRIQQVVRGDSAAYFCASSPGTGDGNTEAFFGQGTRLTVV.

The V and J genes are TRBV5-5 and TRBJ2-1, with 7 bases identical to TRBD1. The CDR3 has 13 residues. Germline values: CDR1 SGHKS, CDR2 YYEKEE (reference sequence). The trim removed 4 bases at V and 3 bases at J, leaving 1 base unmatched. The DNA of the CDR3 is TGTGCCAGCAGCCGGGACAGCTACAATGAGCAGTTCTTC. Its protein is CASSRDSYNEQFF.

This chain links TRBV5-1 with TRBJ1-1, with D possibly TRBD1 on 6 matching bases. This CDR3 contains 14 residues. Trimming took off 0 bases at V and 5 bases at J, with 11 bases between the two ends. Germline V gene sequence: CDR1 SGHRS, CDR2 YFSETQ. The CDR3 sequence is CASSLDRAQTEAFF. DNA of the CDR3: TGCGCCAGCAGCTTGGACAGGGCGCAAACTGAAGCTTTCTTT.

The chain combines TRBV7-2 with TRBJ2-3, with 8 bases aligning to TRBD2. V gave up 5 bases and J gave up 0 bases; unmatched junction bases: 7. The CDR3 has 16 residues. Germline V lookup: CDR1 SGHTA, CDR2 FQGNSA. The CDR3 nucleotides read TGTGCCAGCAGCCCCCCGGGAGGGCGGAGCACAGATACGCAGTATTTT. It specifies CASSPPGGRSTDTQYF.

This clone came up once. The chain couples TRBV28 to TRBJ2-7; D unclear. V lost 2 bases and J 3 bases, leaving 11 bases between the germline ends. The CDR3 has 14 residues. Germline V gene sequence: CDR1 MDHEN, CDR2 SYDVKM. The CDR3 region has the DNA TGTGCCAGCAGTTTAAGGGTCCGAAGCTACGAGCAGTACTTC. It encodes CASSLRVRSYEQYF.

J is TRBJ1-2 and V is TRBV5-1; 9 positions match TRBD1. The CDR3 spans 16 residues. The germline gives CDR1 SGHRS, CDR2 YFSETQ. Unmatched junction bases numbered 10, after V lost 1 base and J lost 6 bases. The CDR3 sequence: CASSLNIGTGKDGYTF. The CDR3 region has the DNA TGCGCCAGCAGCTTGAATATAGGGACAGGGAAGGATGGCTACACCTTC.

This chain links TRBV6-4 with TRBJ2-3, with 11 positions matching TRBD2. The CDR3 consists of 15 residues. V lost 4 bases to trimming and J lost 3 bases; unmatched junction nucleotides: 3. Germline V gene lookup returns CDR1 MRHNA and CDR2 SNTAGT. Here the CDR3 reads CASSVTSGSTDTQYF. CDR3 DNA sequence: TGTGCCAGCAGTGTAACTAGCGGGAGTACAGATACGCAGTATTTT.

The chain joins TRBV9 to TRBJ2-5; tentative D call: TRBD1 (7 bases). V shed 4 bases and J shed 4 bases, with 14 bases lying between them. Germline assignment: CDR1 SGDLS and CDR2 YYNGEE. The length of the CDR3 is 14 residues. For the CDR3, the DNA is TGTGCCAGCAGCCCAGGGGGGAATGGAGAGACCCAGTACTTC. Its translation: CASSPGGNGETQYF.